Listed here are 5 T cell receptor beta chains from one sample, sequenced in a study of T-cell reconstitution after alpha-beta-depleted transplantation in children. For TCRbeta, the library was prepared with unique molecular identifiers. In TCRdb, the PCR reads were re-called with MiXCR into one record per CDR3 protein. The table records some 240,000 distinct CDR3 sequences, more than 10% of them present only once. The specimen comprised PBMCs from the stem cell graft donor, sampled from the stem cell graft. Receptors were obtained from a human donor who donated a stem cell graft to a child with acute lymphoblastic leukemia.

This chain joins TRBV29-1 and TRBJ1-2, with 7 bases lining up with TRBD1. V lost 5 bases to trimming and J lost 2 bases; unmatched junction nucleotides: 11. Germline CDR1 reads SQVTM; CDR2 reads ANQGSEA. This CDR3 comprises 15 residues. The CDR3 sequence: CSVQGSTGRNYGYTF. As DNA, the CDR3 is TGCAGCGTTCAAGGCTCGACAGGGAGGAACTATGGCTACACCTTC.

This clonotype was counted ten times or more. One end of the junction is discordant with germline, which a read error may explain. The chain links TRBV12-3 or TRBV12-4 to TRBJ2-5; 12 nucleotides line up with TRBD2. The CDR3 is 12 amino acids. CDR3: CASSSGLAGCSF. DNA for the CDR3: TGTGCCAGCAGTTCCGGACTAGCGGGATGTTCCTTC.

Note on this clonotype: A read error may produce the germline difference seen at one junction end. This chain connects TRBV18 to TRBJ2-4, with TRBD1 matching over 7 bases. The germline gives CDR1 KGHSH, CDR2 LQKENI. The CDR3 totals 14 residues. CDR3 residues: CASSPLTGENSQYF. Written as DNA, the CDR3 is TGTGCCAGCTCACCATTAACAGGGGAAAACAGTCAGTACTTC.

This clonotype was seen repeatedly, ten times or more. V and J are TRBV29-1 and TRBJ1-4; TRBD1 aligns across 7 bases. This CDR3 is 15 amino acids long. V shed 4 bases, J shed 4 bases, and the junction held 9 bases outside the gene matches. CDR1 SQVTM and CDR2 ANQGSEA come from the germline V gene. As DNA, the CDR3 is TGCAGCGTTGCAAGACCGGGACAGAATAATGAAAAACTGTTTTTT. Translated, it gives CSVARPGQNNEKLFF.

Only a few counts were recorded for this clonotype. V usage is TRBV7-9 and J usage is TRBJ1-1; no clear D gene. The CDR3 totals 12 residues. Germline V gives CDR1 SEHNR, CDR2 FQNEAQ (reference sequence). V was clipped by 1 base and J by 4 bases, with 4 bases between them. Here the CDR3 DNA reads TGTGCCAGCAGCTTAGATGTCACTGAAGCTTTCTTT. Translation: CASSLDVTEAFF.